The 23 T cell receptor beta chains given below trace back to one sample, sequenced in a study of cytomegalovirus exposure and HLA in healthy donors. 13 Jbeta primers and 60 Vbeta primers were used for the PCR. This table comes from immunoSEQ multiplex PCR, and its TCRdb copy is limited to in-frame clones, with some not included. The sample has around 300,000 clones; around 90% are singletons. The specimen sequenced was PBMCs. Receptors were obtained from a young woman in good health and CMV-seronegative.

The genes are TRBV10-3 and TRBJ1-6; D ambiguous. This CDR3 has 14 amino acids. The V end lost 3 bases, the J end lost 7 bases, and 10 bases lay between the germline ends. CDR1 and CDR2 (germline): ENHRY, SYGVKD. The CDR3: CAISDELVNSPLHF. The DNA of the CDR3 is TGTGCCATCAGTGACGAGTTGGTGAATTCACCCCTCCACTTT.

The count of this clone is one. The chain is built from TRBV6-5 and TRBJ2-7; 10 nucleotides agree with TRBD1. After removal of 5 bases from V and 4 bases from J, the junction contained 5 bases not matched to a gene. This CDR3 has 14 residues. Germline-derived CDR1 and CDR2 are MNHEY and SVGAGI. The CDR3 nucleotides are TGTGCCAGCAGTCGGGACAGGGGCGCGTACGAGCAGTACTTC. Its protein product is CASSRDRGAYEQYF.

CDR3 DNA sequence: TGTGCCAGTAGTATAATAGGAGCCTTAATGAACACTGAAGCTTTCTTT. Amino acid sequence: CASSIIGALMNTEAFF. The chain uses TRBV19 and TRBJ1-1, with D hard to call. The V and J ends lost 2 bases and 0 bases respectively, with 13 bases between them. The germline CDR1 and CDR2 sequences are LNHDA and SQIVND (reference sequence). CDR3 length: 16 residues.

This clone was picked up a small number of times. The V and J genes are TRBV9 and TRBJ2-5; D is unclear. The CDR3 runs to 14 residues. Germline values: CDR1 SGDLS, CDR2 YYNGEE. Trimming shortened V by 0 bases and J by 4 bases, and 10 bases separated the two germline ends. CDR3 residues: CASSVGPSRETQYF. The CDR3 DNA reads TGTGCCAGCAGCGTAGGTCCTAGTAGAGAGACCCAGTACTTC.

The J gene is TRBJ1-5, the V gene TRBV27; 8 positions match TRBD1. The CDR3 has 17 amino acids. CDR1 and CDR2 (germline): MNHEY, SMNVEV (reference sequence). After removal of 8 bases from V and 7 bases from J, the junction contained 19 bases not matched to a gene. CDR3 amino acids: CASRATGALLVGQPQHF. CDR3 nucleotides: TGTGCCAGCCGAGCGACAGGGGCGCTTTTGGTCGGGCAGCCCCAGCATTTT.

The chain links TRBV11-2 to TRBJ2-1; 7 bases line up with TRBD2. This CDR3 region has 14 residues. Germline V gene data show CDR1 as SGHAT and CDR2 as FQNNGV. J was trimmed by 10 bases and V by 5 bases; bases with no gene match: 11. CDR3 region: CASSPRLAGWEQFF. The CDR3 region has the DNA TGTGCCAGCAGCCCTAGACTAGCTGGATGGGAGCAGTTCTTC. Based on the CDR3 plus reference TRBV11-2 and TRBJ2-1, the full variable domain is EAGVAQSPRYKIIEKRQSVAFWCNPISGHATLYWYQQILGQGPKLLIQFQNNGVVDDSQLPKDRFSAERLKGVDSTLKIQPAKLEDSAVYLCASSPRLAGWEQFFGPGTRLTVL.

The rearrangement joins TRBV19 to TRBJ1-1, with a weak D call TRBD1 (6 bases). This CDR3 is built from 16 residues. Between the trimmed V and J ends, which lost 6 bases and 0 bases, there was a span of 17 bases. CDR1 is LNHDA and CDR2 is SQIVND in the germline V gene (reference sequence). The CDR3 loop is CASSPGTRILNTEAFF. DNA for the CDR3: TGTGCCAGTAGCCCTGGGACAAGAATTTTGAACACTGAAGCTTTCTTT.

Turning to this clone: Germline and junction disagree at one end, which may indicate a read error. This chain joins TRBV7-9 and TRBJ1-6; D gene uncertain. The CDR3 has 14 residues. Per germline, CDR1 SEHNR and CDR2 FQNEAQ (reference sequence). The CDR3, as DNA: TGTTCCAGCAGCTTAGACCAAACTAGTTCACCCCTCCACTTT. It encodes CSSSLDQTSSPLHF.

The chain has TRBV5-1 and TRBJ1-1; D call uncertain. This CDR3 region has 14 residues. Germline assignment: CDR1 SGHRS and CDR2 YFSETQ. V lost 2 bases to trimming and J lost 1 base, with 9 bases between them. CDR3 DNA: TGCGCCAGCAGCTTTCCGGGAGGGAACACTGAAGCTTTCTTT. Residues: CASSFPGGNTEAFF.

This clone occurred once. This chain uses TRBV6-1 with TRBJ2-3; D is ambiguous. The CDR3 is 16 amino acids. Germline CDR1 reads MNHNS; CDR2 reads SASEGT. With 4 bases removed from V and 4 bases from J, the gap between germline ends came to 18 bases. The chain's CDR3 is CASSGELVLVADTQYF. CDR3 DNA: TGTGCCAGCAGTGGAGAACTCGTGCTGGTCGCAGATACGCAGTATTTT.

The rearrangement links TRBV7-9 to TRBJ2-2, with TRBD1 identical over 9 bases. V lost 10 bases and J lost 3; bases outside the gene matches: 3. Germline V lookup: CDR1 SEHNR, CDR2 FQNEAQ (reference sequence). The CDR3 loop spans 13 amino acids. The CDR3 loop reads CAKQGADTGELFF. In DNA, the CDR3 is TGTGCCAAACAGGGGGCGGACACCGGGGAGCTGTTTTTT.

The chain links TRBV9 to TRBJ2-1; TRBD2 matches at 9 bases. This CDR3 region has 15 residues. V shed 1 base, J shed 8 bases, and the junction held 7 bases outside the gene matches. Looked up from germline, CDR1 is SGDLS and CDR2 is YYNGEE. The CDR3 spells CASSVMGLAEDEQFF. The CDR3 DNA sequence: TGTGCCAGCAGCGTAATGGGACTAGCCGAAGATGAGCAGTTCTTC.

The chain combines TRBV5-4 with TRBJ2-5, with D hard to call. The end of the DNA aligns better with TRBJ2-7, so the J call may be wrong. Germline-derived CDR1 and CDR2 are SGHNT and YYREEE (reference sequence). The CDR3 length is 13 residues. DNA for the CDR3: TGTGCCAGCAGCTTGGCTTCTCCCGCCGAGCAGTACTTC. Translating it yields CASSLASPAEQYF.

The chain combines TRBV15 with TRBJ1-5; 9 nucleotides line up with TRBD1. This CDR3 has 19 residues. Germline CDR1 is LNHNV and CDR2 is YYDKDF (reference sequence). The junction had 16 bases not matched to a gene; V was cut back by 5 bases and J by 2 bases. The CDR3 here is CATSGGTGQGVLGNQPQHF. DNA for the CDR3: TGTGCCACCAGCGGAGGCACGGGACAGGGTGTCTTAGGCAATCAGCCCCAGCATTTT. The variable domain in full, completed from reference TRBV15 and TRBJ1-5, reads DAMVIQNPRYQVTQFGKPVTLSCSQTLNHNVMYWYQQKSSQAPKLLFHYYDKDFNNEADTPDNFQSRRPNTSFCFLDIRSPGLGDTAMYLCATSGGTGQGVLGNQPQHFGDGTRLSIL.

V gene TRBV2 combines with J gene TRBJ1-1; TRBD1 might be the D (5 bases). The ends were cut back, 6 bases at V and 1 base at J, with 12 bases in the middle. The V gene's germline CDR1 is SNHLY and CDR2 FYNNEI. The CDR3 sequence is 14 residues long. Here the CDR3 DNA reads TGTGCCAGCAGCGTCGGACACCCGAACACTGAAGCTTTCTTT. Its translation: CASSVGHPNTEAFF.

V is TRBV25-1 and J is TRBJ1-1; D unresolved. This CDR3 comprises 14 residues. In germline, CDR1 is MGHDK, CDR2 SYGVNS. V lost 2 bases and J 4 bases, leaving 11 bases between the germline ends. The CDR3 sequence: CASSEKWSGTEAFF. CDR3 DNA: TGTGCCAGCAGTGAAAAATGGAGTGGCACTGAAGCTTTCTTT.

This chain links TRBV6-4 with TRBJ2-3, with 8 bases fitting TRBD2. Trimming removed 6 bases from V and 4 bases from J; junction bases left unmatched: 12. This CDR3 comprises 16 residues. CDR1 and CDR2 from the germline V gene are MRHNA and SNTAGT. The CDR3 sequence: CASSPSSGGPPDTQYF. CDR3 DNA: TGTGCCAGCAGCCCCAGTTCGGGGGGGCCCCCAGATACGCAGTATTTT.

The V gene is TRBV11-2, the J gene TRBJ2-7; D is possibly TRBD2 (5 bases). CDR1 is SGHAT, CDR2 FQNNGV, per germline. The CDR3 runs to 16 residues. V lost 5 bases to trimming and J lost 1 base, with 18 bases between them. CDR3 protein: CASSPLISSGSYEQYF. In DNA, the CDR3 is TGTGCCAGCAGCCCGTTGATATCGAGCGGATCCTACGAGCAGTACTTC. Full variable domain (outside the CDR3, taken from reference TRBV11-2 and TRBJ2-7): EAGVAQSPRYKIIEKRQSVAFWCNPISGHATLYWYQQILGQGPKLLIQFQNNGVVDDSQLPKDRFSAERLKGVDSTLKIQPAKLEDSAVYLCASSPLISSGSYEQYFGPGTRLTVT.

The chain joins TRBV10-3 to TRBJ1-2, with D hard to call. Germline V CDR1 and CDR2: ENHRY, SYGVKD. The CDR3 runs to 13 residues. V shed 0 bases and J shed 5 bases, with 7 bases lying between them. The CDR3 spells CAISESAGYGYTF. DNA for the CDR3: TGTGCCATCAGTGAGTCTGCGGGTTATGGCTACACCTTC.

The chain carries TRBV11-2 and TRBJ2-2; no firm D call. The CDR3 sequence is 16 residues long. Germline-derived CDR1 and CDR2 are SGHAT and FQNNGV. The ends were cut back, 3 bases at V and 4 bases at J, with 15 bases in the middle. The CDR3 spells CASSFFVSTLTGELFF. CDR3 in DNA: TGTGCCAGCAGCTTCTTTGTTAGTACGCTCACCGGGGAGCTGTTTTTT.

The gene calls are TRBV10-3 and TRBJ1-6; D perhaps matches TRBD1 (6 bases). The CDR3 contains 21 residues. CDR1 is ENHRY and CDR2 is SYGVKD in the germline V gene. V was trimmed by 0 bases and J by 5 bases, leaving 26 bases between them. The CDR3, as DNA: TGTGCCATCAGTGAGTCCCCTCCCGACAGGAGGATTAGGAGTGATAATTCACCCCTCCACTTT. This codes for CAISESPPDRRIRSDNSPLHF.

The chain couples TRBV27 to TRBJ2-5; no clear D gene. V was pared by 0 bases and J by 5 bases, with 7 bases between. Germline V lookup: CDR1 MNHEY, CDR2 SMNVEV (reference sequence). The length of the CDR3 is 13 residues. The CDR3 DNA follows: TGTGCCAGCAGTTTATCGGCATTGGAGACCCAGTACTTC. It specifies CASSLSALETQYF.

The chain employs TRBV6-6 and TRBJ2-1; the D gene is possibly TRBD2 (6 bases). CDR1 is MNHNY, CDR2 SVGAGI, per germline (reference sequence). Trimming removed 0 bases from V and 9 bases from J, with 15 bases in between. This CDR3 has 15 amino acids. The CDR3 loop is CASSYSSGLIGEQFF. The CDR3 coding sequence is TGTGCCAGCAGTTACTCGAGCGGGCTTATCGGTGAGCAGTTCTTC.